This T cell receptor beta chain originates from a study of blood T cells in healthy people across ages. Germline assignment: CDR1 SEHNR and CDR2 FQNEAQ (reference sequence). V gave up 5 bases and J gave up 0 bases, with 7 bases separating them. This CDR3 comprises 14 residues. Total RNA amounts of at least 5 micrograms were extracted per sample. The authors ran a second PCR of about 6 to 11 cycles using a sample-barcoded 5' primer and a J-beta primer mix. A 12-random-nucleotide template-switch adaptor tagged each cDNA molecule. TCRdb passed the 5' RACE reads through MiXCR, listing each CDR3 protein once. The sample yields approximately 830,000 distinct CDR3 sequences, about 59% seen once.

The sequencing input was blood. The chain employs TRBV7-9 and TRBJ1-4; D gene unclear. The receptor's source is a man under 40 in good health. CDR3 sequence reads: CASSRSATNEKLFF. The CDR3 bases are TGTGCCAGCAGCCGCAGCGCAACTAATGAAAAACTGTTTTTT.